This is a list of T cell receptor beta chains from one sample in a study of T cells after yellow fever vaccination. TCRdb independently ran MiXCR on the 5' RACE reads; one entry per CDR3 protein. The sample records some 320,000 distinct CDR3 sequences, around 4.3% being singletons. Source: PBMCs, taken 15 days after the yellow fever booster vaccination. These receptors all come from a man between 18 and 35 years old who received the YFV17D yellow fever vaccine. CDR3s include the opening cysteine and the closing phenylalanine or tryptophan. A D gene is named only where the DNA matches it firmly. The size of a clone is reported for some rows only, either as once, few or many, or as a class for expanded clones.

>TRBV27|TRBD1|TRBJ1-1|many
TGTGCCAGCACACAGACAGGGGGGACTGAAGCTTTCTTT
CASTQTGGTEAFF
>TRBV5-4|TRBD1|TRBJ2-5|-
TGTGCCAGCAGCTTGGGGGACAGATCGGGGACCCAGTACTTC
CASSLGDRSGTQYF
>TRBV3-1|-|TRBJ2-7|few
TGTGCCAGCAGCCAAGATCTAGGGTGGGAGCAGTACTTC
CASSQDLGWEQYF
>TRBV6-6|-|TRBJ1-2|few
TGTGCCAGCAGTTACCTGGGACTAGGCTATGGCTACACCTTC
CASSYLGLGYGYTF
>TRBV5-1|TRBD2|TRBJ2-7|many
TGCGCCAGCAGCTATTCTAGCGGAGGGACCTACGAGCAGTACTTC
CASSYSSGGTYEQYF
>TRBV4-3|TRBD2|TRBJ2-1|many
TGCGCCAGCAGCCAAGAGGAGGGACTAGAGTACAATGAGCAGTTCTTC
CASSQEEGLEYNEQFF
>TRBV3-1|-|TRBJ2-5|many
TGTGCCAGCAGCCCCCGGGGGTACGAGACCCAGTACTTC
CASSPRGYETQYF
>TRBV7-6|TRBD1|TRBJ1-1|many
TGTGCCAGCAGCTGGGGGACAGGGGGGATGAACACTGAAGCTTTCTTT
CASSWGTGGMNTEAFF
>TRBV6-2/TRBV6-3|-|TRBJ2-3|many
TGTGCCAGCAGTTCCAATGAGGCCGATACGCAGTATTTT
CASSSNEADTQYF
>TRBV7-9|TRBD2|TRBJ2-3|many
TGTGCCAGCAGGGATTGGCCGGCGGGGGGTACCACAGATACGCAGTATTTT
CASRDWPAGGTTDTQYF
>TRBV10-3|-|TRBJ2-1|many
TGTGCCATCAGTGAGCCGGGGGATAGTGTTGAGCAGTTCTTC
CAISEPGDSVEQFF
>TRBV4-2|-|TRBJ2-1|few
TGTGCCAGCAGCCAGCTGGACATCTCCTACAATGAGCAGTTCTTC
CASSQLDISYNEQFF
>TRBV5-1|TRBD2|TRBJ2-5|-
TGCGCCAGCGGACGGGGGGGACAAGAGACCCAGTACTTC
CASGRGGQETQYF
>TRBV7-2|TRBD2|TRBJ2-3|few
TGTGCCAGCAGCCGTCGTACTAGCGGGGGGGCCACAGATACGCAGTATTTT
CASSRRTSGGATDTQYF
>TRBV5-5|-|TRBJ1-6|many
TGTGCCAGCAGCCCCCCGAGTAATTCACCCCTCCACTTT
CASSPPSNSPLHF
>TRBV11-2|-|TRBJ2-1|many
TGTGCCAGCAGCCCAGGGCCCCTAGCAAAAGAAGACAATGAGCAGTTCTTC
CASSPGPLAKEDNEQFF
>TRBV10-1|TRBD2|TRBJ2-1|few
TGCGCCAGCAGTGACAGTGAGGGGTTCCCTGACTACCCGGGGGGTAATGAGCAGTTCTTC
CASSDSEGFPDYPGGNEQFF
>TRBV7-2|-|TRBJ1-6|-
TGTGCCAGCAGCTTAGGTGTGGGTGTAAATTCACCCCTCCACTTT
CASSLGVGVNSPLHF
>TRBV7-2|-|TRBJ2-7|many
TGTGCCAGCAGCTCGGACGAAACCTCCTACGAGCAGTACTTC
CASSSDETSYEQYF
>TRBV7-2|-|TRBJ1-1|many
TGTGCCAGCAGCCGGGGGCTAGCTCGACTGGGGACTGAAGCTTTCTTT
CASSRGLARLGTEAFF
>TRBV20-1|TRBD1|TRBJ2-7|-
TGCAGTGCTCTCCAGGGGGCTCGAGGAGGCTACGAGCAGTACTTC
CSALQGARGGYEQYF
>TRBV5-1|TRBD1|TRBJ1-2|-
TGCGCCAGCAGTGCCCGGACAGGGGCTAACTATGGCTACACCTTC
CASSARTGANYGYTF
>TRBV6-5|-|TRBJ2-7|many
TGTGCCAGCAGTTACAAAGCGAGCTCCTACGAGCAGTACTTC
CASSYKASSYEQYF
>TRBV7-9|-|TRBJ2-3|many
TGTGCCAGCAGCCCCATCTTAGTTACAGATACGCAGTATTTT
CASSPILVTDTQYF
>TRBV20-1|-|TRBJ1-3|many
TGCAGTGCGAGCTCTGGAAACACCATATATTTT
CSASSGNTIYF
>TRBV7-9|TRBD1|TRBJ1-3|many
TGTGCCAGCGGGTTCCTACAGGGGAACACCATATATTTT
CASGFLQGNTIYF
>TRBV6-1|TRBD1|TRBJ1-4|few
TGTGCCAGCAGACAGGGGGGTGAAAAACTGTTTTTT
CASRQGGEKLFF
>TRBV20-1|-|TRBJ1-2|many
TGCAGTGCTAGCCCGGGGGGCTACACCTTC
CSASPGGYTF
>TRBV4-2|-|TRBJ1-2|few
TGTGCCAGCAGCCAAGATCAGACAGTGACCTTTAACTATGGCTACACCTTC
CASSQDQTVTFNYGYTF
>TRBV10-3|-|TRBJ2-3|-
TGTGCCACCCAAGACCTCAGAGGCACAGATACGCAGTATTTT
CATQDLRGTDTQYF
>TRBV12-3/TRBV12-4|TRBD1|TRBJ1-5|few
TGTGCCAGCAGACCGCAGGGGGTTAGCAATCAGCCCCAGCATTTT
CASRPQGVSNQPQHF
>TRBV12-3/TRBV12-4|-|TRBJ1-1|-
TGTGCCAGCAAAACCCAGGGAAGCACTGAAGCTTTCTTT
CASKTQGSTEAFF
>TRBV4-2|TRBD2|TRBJ2-7|-
TGTGCCAGCAGCCAAGAGACTAGCGGGCCCTACTACGAGCAGTACTTC
CASSQETSGPYYEQYF
>TRBV11-2|-|TRBJ2-3|many
TGTGCCAGCAGCCAGGGGGAGGGGGATACGCAGTATTTT
CASSQGEGDTQYF
>TRBV5-1|-|TRBJ1-2|-
TGCGCCAGCAGCTACCTTACAGGGTTTAATGGCTACACCTTC
CASSYLTGFNGYTF
>TRBV18|-|TRBJ2-1|few
TGTGCCAGCTCACTAAGGCACACCGTCTATGAGCAGTTCTTC
CASSLRHTVYEQFF
>TRBV15|-|TRBJ2-5|-
TGTGCCACCAGCAGAGATTTCCGGGCGTACCAGAAAGAGACCCAGTACTTC
CATSRDFRAYQKETQYF
>TRBV7-9|-|TRBJ1-1|few
TGTGCCAGCAGCCCCCGAGGGTCAGAAGCTTTCTTT
CASSPRGSEAFF
>TRBV11-2|-|TRBJ2-7|many
TGTGCCAGCAGCTTTGGTGGGGTCGGGTACGAGCAGTACTTC
CASSFGGVGYEQYF
>TRBV12-3/TRBV12-4|-|TRBJ2-3|many
TGTGCCAGCAGTAACAGCTACACAGATACGCAGTATTTT
CASSNSYTDTQYF
>TRBV7-2|-|TRBJ1-2|many
TGTGCCAGCAGCACCTACAGGCCGACTAACTATGGCTACACCTTC
CASSTYRPTNYGYTF
>TRBV7-2|-|TRBJ1-3|many
TGTGCCAGCAGCCTGTACTCTGGAAACACCATATATTTT
CASSLYSGNTIYF
>TRBV20-1|TRBD2|TRBJ2-1|few
TGCAGTGCTCGCTGGGCCCTAGCGGGGGGATTCGGTGAGCAGTTCTTC
CSARWALAGGFGEQFF
>TRBV28|TRBD1|TRBJ1-6|few
TGTGCCAGCAGTCGACTGAAGACAGGGATGGATTCACCCCTCCACTTT
CASSRLKTGMDSPLHF
>TRBV7-8|TRBD1|TRBJ2-2|many
TGTGCCAGCAGCTTAATGGGACAGACCCGAGGGGAGCTGTTTTTT
CASSLMGQTRGELFF